The entry that follows covers one T cell receptor beta chain sequence. This sample is part of a study of blood T cell repertoires in COVID-19. Study overall: From the United States, Italy and Spain came samples of acute and convalescent COVID-19. The cDNA or gDNA used as material had been derived from T cells, B-cell-depleted T cells, or PBMCs.

Study processing details: Reference gene primer amplification in the assay estimated nucleated cell counts. Method: immunoSEQ multiplex PCR; TCRdb's copy keeps in-frame clones and lacks some. The V and J calls and the clone size are those of that table, but D and trimming were determined from the DNA. The table has around 200,000 clones, 80% to 85% seen once. Trimming removed 7 bases from V and 0 bases from J, with 4 bases in between. Germline CDR1 and CDR2: MNHEY and SMNVEV (reference sequence). The CDR3 contains 13 residues. Seattle's enrolled individuals joined amid active infection and were then monitored longitudinally.

The sample consisted of peripheral blood. The sequence was collected from a woman aged 40 to 50 with COVID-19, enrolled during active disease. The genes are TRBV27 and TRBJ2-6; D is unclear. The CDR3 DNA is TGTGCCAGCACCCGCTCTGGGGCCAACGTCCTGACTTTC. Protein product: CASTRSGANVLTF.